The rows below give T cell receptor beta chains drawn from one sample of a study of cytomegalovirus exposure and HLA in healthy donors. Clones were read by immunoSEQ multiplex PCR, and TCRdb kept only the in-frame ones, dropping some. The table records about 130,000 clones, around 80% of them present only once. The sample consisted of PBMCs. The source is a young man in good health. The CDR3 runs from the conserved cysteine through the conserved F or W. For some rows the clone size is stated as once, few or many, or as a class when expanded; others skip it.

abundance	v_gene	CDR3aa
NA	TRBV5-8	CASRDADRQPQHF
NA	TRBV14	CASSQLNSRQFF
once	TRBV2	CARGQGSDGELFF
few	TRBV4-3	CASSQDLQLDRLSGNTIYF
NA	TRBV11-3	CASWAGGVTGELFF
NA	TRBV18	CASSPRISGSQDEQFF
NA	TRBV9	CASSVGGRTGNTIYF
once	TRBV5-1	CASSTGQAMEQFF
NA	TRBV7-2	CASSLDRLQYF
NA	TRBV6-4	CAVGGNEQFF
NA	TRBV29-1	CSAAGLAGPYEQYF
NA	TRBV5-1	CASSLGVGYGYTF
few	TRBV4-2	CASSHLPGQGDYEQYF
NA	TRBV7-2	CASSPAGNTIYF
NA	TRBV30	CAWSIQGAYEQFF
NA	TRBV6-5	CASSSRRQGGNTIYF
NA	TRBV29-1	CSVAGVPGANVLTF
NA	TRBV6-5	CASSYSERNIQYF
NA	TRBV6-1	CASSARGIGEKLFF
NA	TRBV15	CATSREPGQGNTEAFF
NA	TRBV13	CASSPRTSGSSYNEQFF
NA	TRBV27	CASSLGRGRDEQYF
NA	TRBV7-8	CASSPRLAGADEQFF
NA	TRBV11-2	CASSLWAGETQYF
NA	TRBV29-1	CSVAWGGNQPQHF
NA	TRBV7-9	CASSPGRTMNTEAFF
few	TRBV5-1	CASKIMLAVQETQYF
NA	TRBV15	CATSREVGGDRGISNQPQHF
NA	TRBV18	CASSPVRAGADEQYF
NA	TRBV5-1	CASRVLPTDTEAFF
NA	TRBV28	CASSSPTSGSYSYEQYF
NA	TRBV29-1	CSVAPTVNTEAFF
NA	TRBV18	CASSPLGLPSGANVLTF
NA	TRBV10-2	CASSEPGQGNYGYTF
NA	TRBV10-1	CASRDSGANEQFF
NA	TRBV11-2	CASSSASGYEQYF
NA	TRBV28	CASKKGTPNQPQHF
NA	TRBV2	CASSEGEGYQPQHF
NA	TRBV7-6	CASSLGDRSSNQPQHF
NA	TRBV7-2	CASSLFTGELFF
once	TRBV7-9	CSSSLEQDTIYF
few	TRBV19	CASSIGSGSIDEQFF
NA	TRBV6-5	CASSGGTYTQYF
NA	TRBV27	CASSELAGEVTDTQYF
NA	TRBV27	CASSLSPRQGDIQYF
NA	TRBV9	CASSVIEWSNQPQHF
NA	TRBV12-5	CASGGTGRANYGYTF
NA	TRBV27	CASSPDSREQYF
NA	TRBV19	CASRSGRGTDTQYF
NA	TRBV10-3	CAISDGTPYGYTF
few	TRBV19	CASSIAPGMSYEQYF
NA	TRBV5-1	CASSWTSGIYNEQFF
NA	TRBV9	CASSVGFSISYNEQFF
NA	TRBV2	CASSPGLQANYGYTF
NA	TRBV5-3	CARSFQTGFTDTQYF
once	TRBV5-1	CASRGGGSSYEQYF
few	TRBV11-2	CASSSGAFFF